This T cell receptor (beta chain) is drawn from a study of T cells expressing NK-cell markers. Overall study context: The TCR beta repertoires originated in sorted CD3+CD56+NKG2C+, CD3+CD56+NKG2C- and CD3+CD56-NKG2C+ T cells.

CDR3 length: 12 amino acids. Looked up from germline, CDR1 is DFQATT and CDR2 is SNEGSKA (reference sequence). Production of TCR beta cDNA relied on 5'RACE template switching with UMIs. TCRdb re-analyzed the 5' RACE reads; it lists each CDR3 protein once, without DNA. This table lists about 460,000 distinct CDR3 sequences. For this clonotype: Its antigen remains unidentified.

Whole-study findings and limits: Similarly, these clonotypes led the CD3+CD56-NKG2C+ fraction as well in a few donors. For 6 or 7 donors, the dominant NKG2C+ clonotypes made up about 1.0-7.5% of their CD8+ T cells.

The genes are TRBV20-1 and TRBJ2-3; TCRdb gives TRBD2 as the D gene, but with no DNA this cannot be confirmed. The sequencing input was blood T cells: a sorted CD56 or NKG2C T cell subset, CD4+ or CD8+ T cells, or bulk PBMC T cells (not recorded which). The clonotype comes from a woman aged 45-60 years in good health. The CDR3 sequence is CSTGDTTDTQYF.